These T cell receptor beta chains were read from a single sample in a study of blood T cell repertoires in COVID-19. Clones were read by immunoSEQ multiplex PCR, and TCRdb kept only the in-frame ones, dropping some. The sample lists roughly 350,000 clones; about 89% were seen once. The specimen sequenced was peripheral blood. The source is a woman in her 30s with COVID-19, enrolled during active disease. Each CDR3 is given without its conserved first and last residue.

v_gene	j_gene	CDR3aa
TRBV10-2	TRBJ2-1	ASSDPSHGGDEQF
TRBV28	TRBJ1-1	ASSSTGRDNEAF
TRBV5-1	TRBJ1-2	ASSPGDSGYGYT
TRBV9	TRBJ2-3	ASSVANTDTQY
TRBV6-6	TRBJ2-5	ASSYRQGPEETQY
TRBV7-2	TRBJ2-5	ASSFGETQY
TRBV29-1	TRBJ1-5	SVKDGDNQPQH
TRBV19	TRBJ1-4	ASTTTGTGQEKLF
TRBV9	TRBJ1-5	ASSANRDQPQH
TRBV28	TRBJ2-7	ASSSPPRENYEQY
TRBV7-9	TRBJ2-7	ASSLVTYEQY
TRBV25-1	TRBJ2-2	ASSEYTVTGELF
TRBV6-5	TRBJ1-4	ASGGGGGHEKLF
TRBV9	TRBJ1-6	ASSGPGNSYNSPLH
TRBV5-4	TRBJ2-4	ASSSTGGAAKNIQY
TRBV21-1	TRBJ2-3	ASAPGRGTQY
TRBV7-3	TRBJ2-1	ASSRAGAVQEQF
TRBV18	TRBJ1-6	ASSPRGDSYNSPLH
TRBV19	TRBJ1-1	ASSHRERTEAF
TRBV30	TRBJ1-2	AWIRGRWDYGYT